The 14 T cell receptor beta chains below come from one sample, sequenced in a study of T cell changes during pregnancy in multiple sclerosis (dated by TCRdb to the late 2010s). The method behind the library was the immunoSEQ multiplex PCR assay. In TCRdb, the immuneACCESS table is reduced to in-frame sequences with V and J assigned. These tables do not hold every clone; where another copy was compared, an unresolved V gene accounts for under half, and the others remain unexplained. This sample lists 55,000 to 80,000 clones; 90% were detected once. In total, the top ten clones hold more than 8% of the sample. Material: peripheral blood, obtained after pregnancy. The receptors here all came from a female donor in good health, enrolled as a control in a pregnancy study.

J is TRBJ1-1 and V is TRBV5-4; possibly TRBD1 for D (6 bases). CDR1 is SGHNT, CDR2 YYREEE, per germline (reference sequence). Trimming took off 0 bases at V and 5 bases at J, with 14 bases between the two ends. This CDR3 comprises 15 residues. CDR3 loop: CASSLEAGATTEAFF. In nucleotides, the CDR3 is TGTGCCAGCAGCTTGGAGGCAGGGGCTACGACTGAAGCTTTCTTT.

The CDR3 DNA is TGTGCCAGCAGCCGACCGGGACAAGAGACCCAGTACTTC. The encoded protein is CASSRPGQETQYF. The chain joins TRBV6-5 to TRBJ2-5; TRBD2 might be the D (5 bases). Trimming took off 6 bases at V and 2 bases at J, with 10 bases between the two ends. The germline V gene encodes CDR1 MNHEY and CDR2 SVGAGI. The length of the CDR3 is 13 residues.

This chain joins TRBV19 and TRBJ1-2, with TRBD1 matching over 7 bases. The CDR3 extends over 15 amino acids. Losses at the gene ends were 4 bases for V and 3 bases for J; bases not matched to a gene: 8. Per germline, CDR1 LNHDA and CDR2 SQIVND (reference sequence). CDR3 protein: CASSKKTGLDYGYTF. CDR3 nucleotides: TGTGCCAGTAGTAAAAAGACAGGGTTGGACTATGGCTACACCTTC.

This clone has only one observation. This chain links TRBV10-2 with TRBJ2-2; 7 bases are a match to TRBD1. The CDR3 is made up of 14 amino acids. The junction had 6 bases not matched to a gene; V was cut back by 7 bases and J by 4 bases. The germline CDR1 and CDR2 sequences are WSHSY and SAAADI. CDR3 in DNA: TGCGCCAGCACGACTCCAGGGGGCACCGGGGAGCTGTTTTTT. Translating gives CASTTPGGTGELFF.

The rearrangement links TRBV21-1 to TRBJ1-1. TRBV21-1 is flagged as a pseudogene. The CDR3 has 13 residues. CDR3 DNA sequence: TGTGCCAGCACTCTGGGAGGGTGCACTGAAGCTTTCTTT. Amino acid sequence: CASTLGGCTEAFF.

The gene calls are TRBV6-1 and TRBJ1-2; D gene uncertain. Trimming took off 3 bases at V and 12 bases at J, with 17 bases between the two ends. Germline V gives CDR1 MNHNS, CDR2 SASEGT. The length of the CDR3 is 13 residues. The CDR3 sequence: CASSESGPGKDTF. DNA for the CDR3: TGTGCCAGCAGTGAGAGTGGGCCCGGGAAAGACACCTTC.

CDR3 DNA: TGTGCCAGTAGTATAGCGGGGGTAGACTCCGAGCAGTACTTC. Protein product: CASSIAGVDSEQYF. The chain combines TRBV19 with TRBJ2-7; maybe TRBD2 (6 bases). Between the trimmed V and J ends, which lost 1 base and 6 bases, there was a span of 13 bases. The germline V gene encodes CDR1 LNHDA and CDR2 SQIVND (reference sequence). This CDR3 region has 14 residues.

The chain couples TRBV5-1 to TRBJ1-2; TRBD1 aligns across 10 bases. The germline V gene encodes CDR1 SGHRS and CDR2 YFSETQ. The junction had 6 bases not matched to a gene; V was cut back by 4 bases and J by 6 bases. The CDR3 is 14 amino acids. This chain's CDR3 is CASSTRQGADGYTF. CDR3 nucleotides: TGCGCCAGCAGCACCAGACAGGGGGCCGATGGCTACACCTTC.

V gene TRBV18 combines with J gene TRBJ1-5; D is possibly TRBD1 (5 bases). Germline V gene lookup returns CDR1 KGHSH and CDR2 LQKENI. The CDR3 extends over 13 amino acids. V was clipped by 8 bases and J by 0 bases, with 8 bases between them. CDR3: CASTQGSNQPQHF. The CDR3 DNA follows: TGTGCCAGCACCCAGGGTAGCAATCAGCCCCAGCATTTT.

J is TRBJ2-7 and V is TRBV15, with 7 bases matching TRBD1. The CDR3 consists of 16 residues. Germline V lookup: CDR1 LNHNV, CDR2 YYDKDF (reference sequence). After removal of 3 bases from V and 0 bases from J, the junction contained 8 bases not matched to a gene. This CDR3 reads CATSSKDRASSYEQYF. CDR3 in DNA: TGTGCCACCAGCAGTAAAGACAGGGCAAGCTCCTACGAGCAGTACTTC.

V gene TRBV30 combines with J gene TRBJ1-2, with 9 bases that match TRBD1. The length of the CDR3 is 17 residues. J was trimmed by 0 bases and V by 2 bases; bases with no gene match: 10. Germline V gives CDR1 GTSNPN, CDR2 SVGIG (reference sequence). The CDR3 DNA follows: TGTGCCTGGAGTATTGGGACAGGGAAACAGACTAACTATGGCTACACCTTC. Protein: CAWSIGTGKQTNYGYTF.

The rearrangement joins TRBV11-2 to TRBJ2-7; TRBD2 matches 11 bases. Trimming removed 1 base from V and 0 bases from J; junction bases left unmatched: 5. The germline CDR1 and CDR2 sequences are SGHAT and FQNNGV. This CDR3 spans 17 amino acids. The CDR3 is CASSLGGTSGFSYEQYF. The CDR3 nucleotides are TGTGCCAGCAGCTTAGGCGGGACTAGCGGATTCTCCTACGAGCAGTACTTC.

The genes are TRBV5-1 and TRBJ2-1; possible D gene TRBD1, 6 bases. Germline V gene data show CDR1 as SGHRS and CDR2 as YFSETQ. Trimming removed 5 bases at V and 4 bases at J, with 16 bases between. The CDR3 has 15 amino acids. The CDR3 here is CASRVAQGLYNEQFF. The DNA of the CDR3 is TGCGCCAGCAGGGTGGCCCAGGGGTTATACAATGAGCAGTTCTTC.

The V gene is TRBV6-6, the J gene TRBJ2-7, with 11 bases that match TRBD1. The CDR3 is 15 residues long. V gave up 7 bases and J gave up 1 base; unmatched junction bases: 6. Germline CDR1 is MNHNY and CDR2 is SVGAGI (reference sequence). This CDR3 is CASILGQGASYEQYF. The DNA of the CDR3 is TGTGCCAGCATATTAGGACAGGGGGCATCCTACGAGCAGTACTTC.